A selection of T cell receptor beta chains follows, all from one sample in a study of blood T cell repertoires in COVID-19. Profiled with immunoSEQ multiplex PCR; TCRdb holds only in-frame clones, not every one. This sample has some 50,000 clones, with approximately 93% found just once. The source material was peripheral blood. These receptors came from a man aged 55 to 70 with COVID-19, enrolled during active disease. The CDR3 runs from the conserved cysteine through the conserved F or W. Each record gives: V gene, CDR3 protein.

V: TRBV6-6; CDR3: CASSPRAGGLILNEQFF
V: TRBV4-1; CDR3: CASSLVRTGATEAFF
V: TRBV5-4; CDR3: CASSLYRGSGEQYF
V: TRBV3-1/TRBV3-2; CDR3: CASSQSADTQYF
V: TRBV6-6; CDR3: CASRGTGGRNYGYTF
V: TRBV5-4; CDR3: CASSSRDRGSRSLHF
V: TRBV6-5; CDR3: CASSYSGQGTYEQYF
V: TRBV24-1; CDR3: CATSEPGTSGRDEQFF
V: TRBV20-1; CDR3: CSASGQGSIDTF
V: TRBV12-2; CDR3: CASRTGTSGGDGELFF
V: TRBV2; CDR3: CASSEKSAGHGYTF
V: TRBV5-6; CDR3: CASSRGGFGNQPQHF
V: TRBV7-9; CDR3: CASSLGQGGNNEQFF
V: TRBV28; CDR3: CASRDVGTGGWAAYGYTF
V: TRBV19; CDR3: CASRSGQAMNYGYTF
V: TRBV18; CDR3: CASSPFGQGYGYTF
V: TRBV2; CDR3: CASSYRVQETQYF
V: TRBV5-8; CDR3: CASSEGQGGQPQHF
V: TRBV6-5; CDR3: CASSYVGQTSTDTQYF
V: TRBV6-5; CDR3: CASSRLDNPYNEQFF
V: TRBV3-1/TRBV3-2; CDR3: CASSSTGGNEKLFF
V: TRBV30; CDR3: CAWSVSLNQPQHF
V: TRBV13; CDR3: CASSFQLAVHEQYF
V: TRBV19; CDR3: CASSLQGAYEQYF
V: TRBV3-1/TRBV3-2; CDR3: CASSQELGSGTSGRHEQFF
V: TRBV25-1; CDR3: CASSELRKQGMTEAFF
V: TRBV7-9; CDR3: CASSLVPRSSGNTIYF
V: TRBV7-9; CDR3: CASSLGQGPAQHF
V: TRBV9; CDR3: CASSGAPTDTQYF
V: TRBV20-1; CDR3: CSANSGAGYTF
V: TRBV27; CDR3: CASSLRQGFRNTEAFF
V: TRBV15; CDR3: CATSSRQGAETQYF
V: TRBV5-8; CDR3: CASSTGLAATGELFF
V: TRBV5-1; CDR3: CATVPREGIHEQYF
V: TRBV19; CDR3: CASSPGTGGKTEAFF
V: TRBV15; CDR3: CATSRNGNSYNEQFF
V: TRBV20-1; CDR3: CSASITGRVGYTF
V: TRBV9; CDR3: CASSEGAYNEQFF
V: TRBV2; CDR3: CASTWTEIEKLFF
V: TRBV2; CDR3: CASSVKVAGRDTEQFF
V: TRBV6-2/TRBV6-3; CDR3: CASSEGLAGVETQYF
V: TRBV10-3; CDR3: CAISGGQDNQPQHF
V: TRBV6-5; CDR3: CASSPAGSGANVLTF
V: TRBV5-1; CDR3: CASSLTPFNYGYTF
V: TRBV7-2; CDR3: CASSTRQGAKTEAFF